The 9 T cell receptor beta chains presented below share a single source sample, sequenced in a study of T cell changes during pregnancy in multiple sclerosis. The table came from immunoSEQ multiplex PCR; TCRdb's copy has only in-frame clones and leaves some out. This sample carries about 36,000 clones, 92% of them seen once, and the ten largest clones take roughly 0.46%. The sequences come from CD4+ T cells from peripheral blood mononuclear cells, collected after pregnancy. The receptor set was obtained from a female donor with multiple sclerosis, enrolled in a pregnancy study.

The chain uses TRBV7-2 and TRBJ1-3; D remains unclear. The CDR3 is 14 amino acids. Germline CDR1 SGHTA, CDR2 FQGNSA. Trimming took 3 bases from V and 0 from J, leaving 6 bases between them. The CDR3 sequence: CASSLAPSGNTIYF. CDR3 coding DNA: TGTGCCAGCAGCTTGGCTCCCTCTGGAAACACCATATATTTT.

The chain has TRBV10-2 and TRBJ2-7; possible D gene TRBD2, 6 bases. CDR3 length equals 15 residues. Looked up from germline, CDR1 is WSHSY and CDR2 is SAAADI. Trimming cost V 2 bases and J 5 bases, with 16 bases left between them. CDR3 amino acids: CASSEKSLAIHEQYF. DNA of the CDR3: TGCGCCAGCAGTGAGAAGAGTCTAGCGATCCACGAGCAGTACTTC.

J is TRBJ2-3 and V is TRBV7-3; D perhaps matches TRBD2 (5 bases). Germline values: CDR1 SGHTA, CDR2 FQGTGA. V lost 5 bases to trimming and J lost 1 base, with 13 bases between them. The CDR3 sequence is 15 residues long. The CDR3 DNA reads as TGTGCCAGCAGCCTTACTAGAGAACGCACAGATACGCAGTATTTT. Translating gives CASSLTRERTDTQYF.

The chain uses TRBV30 and TRBJ2-1; 9 bases fit TRBD2. CDR1 is GTSNPN and CDR2 is SVGIG in the germline V gene (reference sequence). The CDR3 is 17 amino acids. V shed 2 bases and J 9 bases; nucleotides not matched to a gene: 17. The CDR3 sequence is CAWSSRGLREGRTEQFF. Written as DNA, the CDR3 is TGTGCCTGGAGTTCCCGGGGGTTGCGGGAGGGCCGCACTGAGCAGTTCTTC.

The rearrangement uses TRBV2 and TRBJ2-1; 12 bases line up with TRBD2. The CDR3 consists of 18 residues. Germline assignment: CDR1 SNHLY and CDR2 FYNNEI. V shed 7 bases and J 0 bases; nucleotides not matched to a gene: 10. This chain's CDR3 is CASTLRGLAGSSYNEQFF. The CDR3 region has the DNA TGTGCCAGCACACTACGGGGACTAGCGGGCAGCTCCTACAATGAGCAGTTCTTC.

This chain connects TRBV27 to TRBJ2-1, with 8 positions matching TRBD2. This CDR3 comprises 14 residues. Germline V gene sequence: CDR1 MNHEY, CDR2 SMNVEV (reference sequence). V lost 5 bases and J lost 8; bases outside the gene matches: 8. The CDR3 here is CASSIGTRRDEQFF. CDR3 bases: TGTGCCAGCAGTATCGGGACTAGGCGGGATGAGCAGTTCTTC.

The chain combines TRBV5-1 with TRBJ2-5; D perhaps matches TRBD2 (5 bases). Between the trimmed V and J ends, which lost 5 bases and 5 bases, there was a span of 16 bases. The CDR3 has 14 residues. Germline CDR1 is SGHRS and CDR2 is YFSETQ. The CDR3 sequence is CASSLIGLTETQYF. The CDR3 coding sequence is TGCGCCAGCAGTTTAATTGGACTTACGGAGACCCAGTACTTC.

This chain joins TRBV7-3 and TRBJ2-2; 10 bases align to TRBD2. Trimming at V came to 6 bases and at J to 3 bases, leaving 1 base not matched to a gene. CDR1 and CDR2 (germline): SGHTA, FQGTGA. The CDR3 runs to 14 residues. CDR3 coding DNA: TGTGCCAGCAGGGGACTAGCGTACACCGGGGAGCTGTTTTTT. Encoded protein: CASRGLAYTGELFF.

The V call is TRBV4-1, the J call TRBJ2-1; 10 nucleotides match TRBD2. Germline assignment: CDR1 MGHRA and CDR2 YSYEKL. The CDR3 is 20 amino acids. The V and J ends lost 1 base and 0 bases, in that order; junction bases with no gene match: 12. CDR3 in DNA: TGCGCCAGCAGCCAAGGGCTGTTAGCGGGGGGCAAAAGCTCCTACAATGAGCAGTTCTTC. Translating gives CASSQGLLAGGKSSYNEQFF.